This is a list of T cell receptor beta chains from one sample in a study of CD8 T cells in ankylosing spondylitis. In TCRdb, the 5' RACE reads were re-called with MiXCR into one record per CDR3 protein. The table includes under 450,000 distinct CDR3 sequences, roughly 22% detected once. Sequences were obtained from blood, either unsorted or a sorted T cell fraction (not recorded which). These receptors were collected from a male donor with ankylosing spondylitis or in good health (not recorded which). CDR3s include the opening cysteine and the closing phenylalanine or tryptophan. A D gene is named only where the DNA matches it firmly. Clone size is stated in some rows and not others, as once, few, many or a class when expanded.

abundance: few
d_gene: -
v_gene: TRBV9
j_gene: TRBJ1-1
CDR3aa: CASSPGGMPNTEAFF
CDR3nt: TGTGCCAGCAGCCCAGGCGGAATGCCGAACACTGAAGCTTTCTTT

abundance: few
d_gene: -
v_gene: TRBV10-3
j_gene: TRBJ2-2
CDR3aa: CAIRPGAANTGELFF
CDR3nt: TGTGCCATCAGGCCAGGGGCCGCGAACACCGGGGAGCTGTTTTTT

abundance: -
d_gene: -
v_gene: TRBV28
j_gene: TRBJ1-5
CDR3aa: CASSFRSGRQPQHF
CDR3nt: TGTGCCAGCAGTTTTAGATCAGGGCGGCAGCCCCAGCATTTT

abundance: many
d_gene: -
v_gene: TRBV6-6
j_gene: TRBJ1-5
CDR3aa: CASSYYSNQPQHF
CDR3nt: TGTGCCAGCAGTTACTATAGCAATCAGCCCCAGCATTTT

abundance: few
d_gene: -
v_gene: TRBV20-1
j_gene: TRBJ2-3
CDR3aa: CSASVWGSTDTQYF
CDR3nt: TGCAGTGCTAGTGTGTGGGGTAGCACAGATACGCAGTATTTT

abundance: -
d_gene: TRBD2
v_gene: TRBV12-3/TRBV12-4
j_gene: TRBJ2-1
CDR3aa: CASSQGTSGGGEQFF
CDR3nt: TGTGCCAGCAGTCAAGGGACTAGCGGGGGGGGTGAGCAGTTCTTC

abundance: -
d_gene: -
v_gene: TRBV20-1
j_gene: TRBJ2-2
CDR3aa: CSAPRRGSNTGELFF
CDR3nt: TGCAGTGCACCGCGAAGGGGCAGCAACACCGGGGAGCTGTTTTTT

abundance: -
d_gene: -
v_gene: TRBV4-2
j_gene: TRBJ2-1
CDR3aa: CASSQDQEGLDEQFF
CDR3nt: TGTGCCAGCAGCCAAGATCAGGAGGGTCTGGATGAGCAGTTCTTC

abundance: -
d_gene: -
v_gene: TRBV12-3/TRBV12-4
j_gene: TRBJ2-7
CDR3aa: CASREGDLSYEQYF
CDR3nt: TGTGCCAGCAGAGAAGGGGACCTCTCCTACGAGCAGTACTTC

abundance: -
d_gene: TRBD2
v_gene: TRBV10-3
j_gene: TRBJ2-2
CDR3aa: CAMGTSGANTGELFF
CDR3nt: TGTGCCATGGGGACTAGCGGGGCGAACACCGGGGAGCTGTTTTTT

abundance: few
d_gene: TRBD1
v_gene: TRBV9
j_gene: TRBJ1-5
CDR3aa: CASNLGQADQPQHF
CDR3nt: TGTGCCAGCAATTTGGGACAGGCGGATCAGCCCCAGCATTTT

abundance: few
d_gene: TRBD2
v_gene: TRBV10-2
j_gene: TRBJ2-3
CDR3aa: CASSESTSGGASTDTQYF
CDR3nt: TGCGCCAGCAGTGAGTCGACTAGCGGGGGGGCCTCCACAGATACGCAGTATTTT

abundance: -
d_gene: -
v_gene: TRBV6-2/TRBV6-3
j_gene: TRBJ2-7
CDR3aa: CASSGQLTYEQYF
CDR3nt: TGTGCCAGCAGTGGACAGCTGACCTACGAGCAGTACTTC

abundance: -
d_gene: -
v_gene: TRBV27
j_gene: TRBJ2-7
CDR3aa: CASSLTPGGTYEQYF
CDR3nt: TGTGCCAGCAGTTTAACCCCCGGGGGCACCTACGAGCAGTACTTC

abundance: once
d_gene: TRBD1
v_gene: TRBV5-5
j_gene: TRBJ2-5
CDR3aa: CASSSLTGGRETQYF
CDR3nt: TGTGCCAGCAGCTCCCTGACAGGGGGCAGGGAGACCCAGTACTTC

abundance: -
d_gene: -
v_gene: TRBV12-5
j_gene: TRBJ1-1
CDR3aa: CASESWGMNTEAFF
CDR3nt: TGTGCTAGTGAGTCCTGGGGGATGAACACTGAAGCTTTCTTT

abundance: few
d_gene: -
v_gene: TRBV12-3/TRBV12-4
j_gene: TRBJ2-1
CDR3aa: CASSFGVSLRAEQFF
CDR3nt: TGTGCCAGCAGTTTCGGGGTGTCGCTTCGGGCTGAGCAGTTCTTC

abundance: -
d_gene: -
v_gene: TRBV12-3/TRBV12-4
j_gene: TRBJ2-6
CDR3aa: CASSFVQRYRTSGANVLTF
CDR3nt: TGTGCCAGCAGTTTCGTACAGCGGTATCGTACGTCTGGGGCCAACGTCCTGACTTTC

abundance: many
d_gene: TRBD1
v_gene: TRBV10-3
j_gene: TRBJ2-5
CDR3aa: CATRVDRELSETQYF
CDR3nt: TGTGCCACGAGAGTTGACAGGGAGCTTTCGGAGACCCAGTACTTC

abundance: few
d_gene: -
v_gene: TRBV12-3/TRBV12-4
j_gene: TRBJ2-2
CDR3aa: CASSPLPGHNTGELFF
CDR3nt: TGTGCCAGCAGCCCACTACCCGGACACAACACCGGGGAGCTGTTTTTT

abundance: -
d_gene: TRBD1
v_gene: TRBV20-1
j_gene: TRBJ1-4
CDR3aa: CSARALQGPEKLFF
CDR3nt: TGCAGTGCTAGAGCCCTACAGGGGCCTGAGAAACTGTTTTTT

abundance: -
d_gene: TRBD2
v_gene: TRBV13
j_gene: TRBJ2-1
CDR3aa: CASSLRTSGGDEQFF
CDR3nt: TGTGCCAGCAGCCTCCGGACTAGCGGGGGCGATGAGCAGTTCTTC

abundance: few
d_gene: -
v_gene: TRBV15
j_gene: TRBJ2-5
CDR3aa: CATSGEAGRVYF
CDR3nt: TGTGCCACCAGCGGGGAGGCCGGTCGGGTGTACTTC

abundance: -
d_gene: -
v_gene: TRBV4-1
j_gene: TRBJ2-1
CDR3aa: CASSQGDSYNEQFF
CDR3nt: TGCGCCAGCAGCCAGGGGGACTCCTACAATGAGCAGTTCTTC

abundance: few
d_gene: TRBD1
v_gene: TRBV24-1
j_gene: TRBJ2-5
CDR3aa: CATSDLTGGIETQYF
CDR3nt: TGTGCCACCAGTGACTTGACAGGGGGTATTGAGACCCAGTACTTC

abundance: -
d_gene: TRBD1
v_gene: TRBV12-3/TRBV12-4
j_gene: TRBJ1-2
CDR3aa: CASSRDRSYGYTF
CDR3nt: TGTGCCAGCAGTAGGGACAGGTCCTATGGCTACACCTTC

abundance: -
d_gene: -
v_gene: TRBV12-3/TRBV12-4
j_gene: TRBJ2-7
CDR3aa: CASSLGVVGDHYEQYF
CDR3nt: TGTGCCAGCAGTTTAGGGGTGGTCGGGGACCACTACGAGCAGTACTTC

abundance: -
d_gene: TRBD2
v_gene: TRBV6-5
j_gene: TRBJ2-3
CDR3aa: CASSYVALAGPGSTDKQYF
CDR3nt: TGTGCCAGCAGTTACGTTGCACTAGCGGGCCCCGGGAGTACAGATAAGCAGTATTTT

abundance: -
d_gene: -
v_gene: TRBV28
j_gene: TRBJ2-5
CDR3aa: CASSLLRAETQYF
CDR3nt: TGTGCCAGCAGTTTGTTACGCGCCGAGACCCAGTACTTC